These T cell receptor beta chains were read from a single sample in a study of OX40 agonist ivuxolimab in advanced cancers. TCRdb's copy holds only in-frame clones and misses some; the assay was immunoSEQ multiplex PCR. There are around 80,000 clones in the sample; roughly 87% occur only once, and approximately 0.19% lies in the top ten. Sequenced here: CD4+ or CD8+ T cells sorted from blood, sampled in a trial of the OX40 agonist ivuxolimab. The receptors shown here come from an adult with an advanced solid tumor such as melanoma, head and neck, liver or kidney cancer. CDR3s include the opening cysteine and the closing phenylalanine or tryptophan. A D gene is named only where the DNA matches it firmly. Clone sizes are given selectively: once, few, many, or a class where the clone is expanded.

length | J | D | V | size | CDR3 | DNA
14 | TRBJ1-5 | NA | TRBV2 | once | CASSEVRGNQPQHF | TGTGCCAGCAGTGAAGTGAGGGGCAATCAGCCCCAGCATTTT
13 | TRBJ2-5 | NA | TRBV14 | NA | CASSQAPVETQYF | TGTGCCAGCAGCCAAGCCCCGGTGGAGACCCAGTACTTC
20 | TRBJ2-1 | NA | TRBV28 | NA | CASSSIAWGVIAATYNEQFF | TGTGCCAGCAGCTCAATCGCGTGGGGGGTCATAGCAGCCACCTACAATGAGCAGTTCTTC
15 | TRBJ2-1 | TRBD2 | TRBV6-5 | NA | CASSSGTSGSNEQFF | TGTGCCAGCAGCTCCGGGACTAGCGGTAGTAATGAGCAGTTCTTC
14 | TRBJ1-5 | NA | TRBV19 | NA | CASTNARWNQPQHF | TGTGCCAGTACCAACGCAAGGTGGAATCAGCCCCAGCATTTT
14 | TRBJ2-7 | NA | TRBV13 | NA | CASSTVNREQEQYF | TGTGCCAGCAGCACGGTGAACAGGGAACAGGAGCAGTACTTC
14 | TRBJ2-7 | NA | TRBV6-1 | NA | CASSETGRSYEQYF | TGTGCCAGCAGTGAGACAGGAAGGTCCTACGAGCAGTACTTC
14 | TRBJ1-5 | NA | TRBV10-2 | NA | CASTDFKFNQPQHF | TGCGCCAGTACGGACTTTAAGTTCAATCAGCCCCAGCATTTT
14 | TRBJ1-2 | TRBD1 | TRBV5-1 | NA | CASSLAGQTNGYTF | TGCGCCAGCAGCTTGGCGGGACAGACAAATGGCTACACCTTC
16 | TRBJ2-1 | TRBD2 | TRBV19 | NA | CASSNQLAGKYNEQFF | TGTGCCAGTAGTAATCAACTAGCGGGAAAATACAATGAGCAGTTCTTC
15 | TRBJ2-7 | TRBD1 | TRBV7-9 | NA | CASSYPGQGAHEQYF | TGTGCCAGCAGCTATCCGGGACAGGGGGCCCACGAGCAGTACTTC
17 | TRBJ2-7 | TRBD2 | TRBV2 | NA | CASRTLHGLAGGYEQYF | TGTGCCAGCAGGACCCTCCATGGGCTAGCGGGAGGCTACGAGCAGTACTTC
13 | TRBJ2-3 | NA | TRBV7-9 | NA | CASLGTSTDTQYF | TGTGCCAGCCTGGGGACTAGCACAGATACGCAGTATTTT
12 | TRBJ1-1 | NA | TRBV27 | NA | CASRSVNTEAFF | TGTGCCAGCAGATCAGTGAACACTGAAGCTTTCTTT
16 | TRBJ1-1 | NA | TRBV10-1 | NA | CASSGLSLTGNTEAFF | TGCGCCAGCAGTGGCTTGTCTTTAACAGGGAACACTGAAGCTTTCTTT
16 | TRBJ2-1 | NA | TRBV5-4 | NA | CASSGSLARSDNEQFF | TGTGCCAGCAGCGGATCCTTAGCGAGAAGTGACAATGAGCAGTTCTTC
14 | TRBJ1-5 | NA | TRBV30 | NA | CAWSVGGSNQPQHF | TGTGCCTGGAGTGTAGGCGGGAGCAATCAGCCCCAGCATTTT